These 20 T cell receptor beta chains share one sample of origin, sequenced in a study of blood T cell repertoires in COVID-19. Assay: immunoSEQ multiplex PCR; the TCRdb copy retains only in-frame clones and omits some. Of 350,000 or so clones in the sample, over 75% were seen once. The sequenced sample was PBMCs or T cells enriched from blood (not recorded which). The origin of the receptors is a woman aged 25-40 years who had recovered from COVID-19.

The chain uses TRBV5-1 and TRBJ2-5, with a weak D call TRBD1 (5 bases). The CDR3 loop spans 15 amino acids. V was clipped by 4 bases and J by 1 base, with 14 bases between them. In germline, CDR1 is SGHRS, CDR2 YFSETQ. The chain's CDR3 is CASSPNHQGQETQYF. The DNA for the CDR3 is TGCGCCAGCAGCCCAAATCACCAGGGCCAAGAGACCCAGTACTTC.

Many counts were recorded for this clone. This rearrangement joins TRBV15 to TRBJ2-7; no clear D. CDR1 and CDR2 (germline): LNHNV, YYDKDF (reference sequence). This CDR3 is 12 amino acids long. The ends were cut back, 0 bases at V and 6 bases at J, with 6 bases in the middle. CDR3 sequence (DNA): TGTGCCACCAGCAGAGATCATAGCGAGCAGTACTTC. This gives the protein CATSRDHSEQYF. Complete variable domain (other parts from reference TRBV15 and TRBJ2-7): DAMVIQNPRYQVTQFGKPVTLSCSQTLNHNVMYWYQQKSSQAPKLLFHYYDKDFNNEADTPDNFQSRRPNTSFCFLDIRSPGLGDTAMYLCATSRDHSEQYFGPGTRLTVT.

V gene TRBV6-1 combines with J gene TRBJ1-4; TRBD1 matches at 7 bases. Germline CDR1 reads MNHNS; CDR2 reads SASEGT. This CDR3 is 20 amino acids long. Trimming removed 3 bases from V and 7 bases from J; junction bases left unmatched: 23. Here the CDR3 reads CASSDRGSNRGRGGSEKLFF. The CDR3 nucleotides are TGTGCCAGCAGTGATAGAGGTTCCAATAGGGGGCGCGGGGGGTCTGAAAAACTGTTTTTT.

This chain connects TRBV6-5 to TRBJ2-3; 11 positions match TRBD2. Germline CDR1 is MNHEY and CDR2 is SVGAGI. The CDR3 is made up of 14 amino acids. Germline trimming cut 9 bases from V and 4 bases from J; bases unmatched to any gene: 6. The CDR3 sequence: CASSGGALADTQYF. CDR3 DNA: TGTGCCAGTAGCGGGGGGGCCCTCGCAGATACGCAGTATTTT.

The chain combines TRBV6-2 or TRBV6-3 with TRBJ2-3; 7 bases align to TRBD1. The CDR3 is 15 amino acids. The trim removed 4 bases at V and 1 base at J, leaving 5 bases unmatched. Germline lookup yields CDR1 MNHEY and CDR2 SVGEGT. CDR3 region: CASSLSDRGTDTQYF. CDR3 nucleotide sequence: TGTGCCAGCAGTTTATCAGACAGGGGCACAGATACGCAGTATTTT.

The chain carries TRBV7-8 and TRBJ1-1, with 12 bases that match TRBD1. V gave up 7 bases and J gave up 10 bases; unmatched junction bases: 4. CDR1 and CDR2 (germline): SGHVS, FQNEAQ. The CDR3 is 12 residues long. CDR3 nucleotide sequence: TGTGCCAGCAAAGGGACAGGGGGCTCAGCTTTCTTT. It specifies CASKGTGGSAFF.

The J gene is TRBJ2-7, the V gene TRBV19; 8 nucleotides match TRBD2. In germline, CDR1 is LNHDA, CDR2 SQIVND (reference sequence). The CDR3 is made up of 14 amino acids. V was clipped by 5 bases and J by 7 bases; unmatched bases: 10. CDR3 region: CASSAEAGAWEQYF. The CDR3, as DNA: TGTGCCAGTAGTGCTGAAGCGGGGGCCTGGGAGCAGTACTTC. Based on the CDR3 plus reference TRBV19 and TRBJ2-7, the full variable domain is DGGITQSPKYLFRKEGQNVTLSCEQNLNHDAMYWYRQDPGQGLRLIYYSQIVNDFQKGDIAEGYSVSREKKESFPLTVTSAQKNPTAFYLCASSAEAGAWEQYFGPGTRLTVT.

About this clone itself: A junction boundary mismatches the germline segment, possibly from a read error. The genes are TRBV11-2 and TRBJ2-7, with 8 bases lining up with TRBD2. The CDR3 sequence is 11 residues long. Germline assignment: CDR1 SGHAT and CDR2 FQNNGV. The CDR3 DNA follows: TGTGCCAGCAGCTTACTTAGCGGGGTAAGCTTC. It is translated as CASSLLSGVSF.

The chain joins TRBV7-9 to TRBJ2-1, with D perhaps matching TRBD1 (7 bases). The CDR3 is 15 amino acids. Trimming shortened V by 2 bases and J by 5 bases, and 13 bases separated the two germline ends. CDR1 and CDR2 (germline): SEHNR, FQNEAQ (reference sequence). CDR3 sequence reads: CASSLNQGGDNEQFF. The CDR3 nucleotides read TGTGCCAGCAGCTTAAACCAGGGGGGAGACAATGAGCAGTTCTTC.

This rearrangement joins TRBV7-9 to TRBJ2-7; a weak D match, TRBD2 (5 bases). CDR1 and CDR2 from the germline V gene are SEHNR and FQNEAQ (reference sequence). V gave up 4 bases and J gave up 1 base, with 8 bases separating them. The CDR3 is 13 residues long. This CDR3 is CASSYRGSYEQYF. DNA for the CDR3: TGTGCCAGCAGCTATCGGGGATCCTACGAGCAGTACTTC.

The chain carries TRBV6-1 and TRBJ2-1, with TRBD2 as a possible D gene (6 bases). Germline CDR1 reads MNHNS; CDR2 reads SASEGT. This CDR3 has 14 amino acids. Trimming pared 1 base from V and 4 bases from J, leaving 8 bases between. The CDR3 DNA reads TGTGCCAGCAGTGAAGAAGGAGGGTACAATGAGCAGTTCTTC. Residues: CASSEEGGYNEQFF.

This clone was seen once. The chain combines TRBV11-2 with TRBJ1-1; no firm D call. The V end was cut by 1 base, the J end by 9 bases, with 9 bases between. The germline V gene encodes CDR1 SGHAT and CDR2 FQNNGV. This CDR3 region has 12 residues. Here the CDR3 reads CASSLARDKAFF. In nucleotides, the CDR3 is TGTGCCAGCAGCTTAGCTCGTGACAAAGCTTTCTTT.

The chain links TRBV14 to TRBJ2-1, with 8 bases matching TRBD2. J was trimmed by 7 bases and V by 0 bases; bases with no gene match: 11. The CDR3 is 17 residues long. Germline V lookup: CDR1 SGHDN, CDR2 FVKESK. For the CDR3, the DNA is TGTGCCAGCAGCCAAGATAGAACGGGGGGGCTACGGAATGAGCAGTTCTTC. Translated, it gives CASSQDRTGGLRNEQFF.

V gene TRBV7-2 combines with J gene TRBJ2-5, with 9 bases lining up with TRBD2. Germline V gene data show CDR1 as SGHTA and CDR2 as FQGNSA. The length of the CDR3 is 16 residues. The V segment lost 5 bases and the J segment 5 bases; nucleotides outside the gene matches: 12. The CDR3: CASSTAGRGGSETQYF. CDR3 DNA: TGTGCCAGCAGCACCGCCGGGCGGGGGGGCTCTGAGACCCAGTACTTC.

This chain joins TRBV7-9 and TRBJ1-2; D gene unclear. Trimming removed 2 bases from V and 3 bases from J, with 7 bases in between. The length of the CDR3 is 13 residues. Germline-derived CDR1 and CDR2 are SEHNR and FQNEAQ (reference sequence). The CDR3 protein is CASSLLEYYGYTF. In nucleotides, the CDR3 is TGTGCCAGCAGCTTACTAGAATACTATGGCTACACCTTC. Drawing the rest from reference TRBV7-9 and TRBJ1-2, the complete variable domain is DTGVSQNPRHKITKRGQNVTFRCDPISEHNRLYWYRQTLGQGPEFLTYFQNEAQLEKSRLLSDRFSAERPKGSFSTLEIQRTEQGDSAMYLCASSLLEYYGYTFGSGTRLTVV.

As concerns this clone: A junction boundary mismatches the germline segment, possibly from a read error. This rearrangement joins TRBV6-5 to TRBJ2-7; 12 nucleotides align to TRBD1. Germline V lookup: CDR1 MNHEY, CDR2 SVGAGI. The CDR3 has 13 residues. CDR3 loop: CASSQPGTGGVIF. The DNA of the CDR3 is TGTGCCAGCAGTCAACCCGGGACAGGGGGCGTGATCTTC.

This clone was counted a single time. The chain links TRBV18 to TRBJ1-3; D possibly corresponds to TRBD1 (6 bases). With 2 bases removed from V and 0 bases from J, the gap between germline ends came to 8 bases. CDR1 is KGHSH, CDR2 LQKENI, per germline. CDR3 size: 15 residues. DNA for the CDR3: TGTGCCAGCTCACCATACAGGGACTCTGGAAACACCATATATTTT. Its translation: CASSPYRDSGNTIYF.

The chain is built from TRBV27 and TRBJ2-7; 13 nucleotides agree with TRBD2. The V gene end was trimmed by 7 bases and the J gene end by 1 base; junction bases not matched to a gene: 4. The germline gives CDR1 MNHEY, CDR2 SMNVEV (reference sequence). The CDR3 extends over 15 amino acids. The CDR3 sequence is CASTGLAGDSYEQYF. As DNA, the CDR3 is TGTGCCAGCACTGGACTAGCGGGGGATTCCTACGAGCAGTACTTC.

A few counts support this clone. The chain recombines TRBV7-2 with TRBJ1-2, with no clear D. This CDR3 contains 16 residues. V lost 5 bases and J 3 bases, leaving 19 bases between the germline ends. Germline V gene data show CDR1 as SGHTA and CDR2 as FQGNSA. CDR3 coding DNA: TGTGCCAGCAGCAACCCATTGGGAGGGTTGCACTATGGCTACACCTTC. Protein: CASSNPLGGLHYGYTF.

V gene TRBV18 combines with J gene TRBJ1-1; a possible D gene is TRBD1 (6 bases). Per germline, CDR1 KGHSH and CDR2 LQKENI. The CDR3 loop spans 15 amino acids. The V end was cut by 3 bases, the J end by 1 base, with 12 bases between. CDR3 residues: CASSPIQGRNTEAFF. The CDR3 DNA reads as TGTGCCAGCTCACCGATACAGGGTAGGAACACTGAAGCTTTCTTT.